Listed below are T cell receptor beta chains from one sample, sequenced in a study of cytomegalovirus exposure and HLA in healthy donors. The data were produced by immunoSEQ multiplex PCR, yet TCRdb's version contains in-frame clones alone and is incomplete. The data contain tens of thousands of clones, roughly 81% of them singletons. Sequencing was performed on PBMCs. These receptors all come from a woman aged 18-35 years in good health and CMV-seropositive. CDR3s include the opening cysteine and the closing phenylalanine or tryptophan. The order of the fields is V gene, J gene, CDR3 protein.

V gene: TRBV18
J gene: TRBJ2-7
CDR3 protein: CASSPGQSSYEQYF

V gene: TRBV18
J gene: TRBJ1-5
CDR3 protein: CASSPPVERGNQPQHF

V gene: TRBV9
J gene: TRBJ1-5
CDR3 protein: CASSVGSGQGDMPQHF

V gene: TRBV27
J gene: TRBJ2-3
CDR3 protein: CASSFGSTDTQYF

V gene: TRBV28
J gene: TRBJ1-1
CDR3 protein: CASNSLGLTEAFF

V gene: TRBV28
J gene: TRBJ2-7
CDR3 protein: CASTGLAGVLEQYF

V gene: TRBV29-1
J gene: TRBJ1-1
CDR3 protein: CSVDGNTEAFF

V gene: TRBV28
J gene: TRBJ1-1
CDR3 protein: CASSLSSAGGTEAFF

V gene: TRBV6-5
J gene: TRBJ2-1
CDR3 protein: CASSYPGGSSYNEQFF

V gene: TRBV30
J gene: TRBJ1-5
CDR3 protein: CAWSGTSQEPQHF

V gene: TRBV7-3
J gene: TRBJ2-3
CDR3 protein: CASSLTRGDAQYF

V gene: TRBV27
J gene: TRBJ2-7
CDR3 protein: CASSLYGSGRAGEQYF

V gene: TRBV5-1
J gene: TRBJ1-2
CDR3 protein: CASSLAAIRGNYGYTF

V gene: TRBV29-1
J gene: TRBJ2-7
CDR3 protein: CSVVPPGSGEQYF

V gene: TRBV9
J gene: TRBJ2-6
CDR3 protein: CASSGVPSGANVLTF

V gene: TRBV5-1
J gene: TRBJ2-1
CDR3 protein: CASNPGQGLHEQFF

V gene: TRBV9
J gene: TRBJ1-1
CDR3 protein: CASTQTGTMNTEAFF

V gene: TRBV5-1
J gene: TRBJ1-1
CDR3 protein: CASSLGDTNTEAFF

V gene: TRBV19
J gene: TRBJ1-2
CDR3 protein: CASNPLDRGFSYGYTF

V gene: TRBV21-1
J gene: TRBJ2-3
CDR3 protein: CASSKGDRETDTQYF

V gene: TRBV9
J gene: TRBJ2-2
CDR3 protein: CASSPLSGVNTGELFF

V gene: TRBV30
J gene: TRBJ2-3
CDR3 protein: CALRDAGADTQYF

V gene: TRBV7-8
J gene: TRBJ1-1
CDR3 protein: CASSPWGRVVTEAFF

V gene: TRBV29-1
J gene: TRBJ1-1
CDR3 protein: CSVRSREGTEAFF

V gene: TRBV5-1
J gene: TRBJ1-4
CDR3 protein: CASSVGQGVTNEKLFF

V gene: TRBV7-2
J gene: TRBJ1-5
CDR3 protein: CASSEGTARNQPQHF

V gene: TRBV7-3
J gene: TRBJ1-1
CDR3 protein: CASSRQGQNTEAFF

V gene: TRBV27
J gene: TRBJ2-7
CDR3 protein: CASSLYGNQYEQYF

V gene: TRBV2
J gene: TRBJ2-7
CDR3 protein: CASSEWTSGGHF

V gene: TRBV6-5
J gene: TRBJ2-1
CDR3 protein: CASSWGQGYNEQFF

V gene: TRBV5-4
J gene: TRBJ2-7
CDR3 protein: CASSPSTSGGIEQYF

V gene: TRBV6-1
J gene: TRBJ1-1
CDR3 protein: CASSQTVNTEAFF

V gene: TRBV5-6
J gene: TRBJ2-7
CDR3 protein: CASSFSGGRLGFEQYF

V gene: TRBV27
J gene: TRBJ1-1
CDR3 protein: CASSINRDTEAFF

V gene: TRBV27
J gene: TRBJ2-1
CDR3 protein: CASSSSGGGRGFYNEQFF

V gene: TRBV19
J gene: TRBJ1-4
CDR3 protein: CASSGRTGRAGEKLFF

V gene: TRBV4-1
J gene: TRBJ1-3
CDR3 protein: CASSQGEGNTIYF

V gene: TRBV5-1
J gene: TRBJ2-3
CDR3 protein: CASNRLAGVADTQYF

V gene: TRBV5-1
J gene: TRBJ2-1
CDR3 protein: CASSFGNSYNEQFF

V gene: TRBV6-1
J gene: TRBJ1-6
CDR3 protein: CASSEAGTARNSPLHF

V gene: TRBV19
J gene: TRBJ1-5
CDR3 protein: CASSIGQGSYSNQPQHF

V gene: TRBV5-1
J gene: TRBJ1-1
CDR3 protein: CANPRSYNTEAFF

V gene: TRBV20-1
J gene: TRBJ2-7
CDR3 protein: CSAKQTYEQYF

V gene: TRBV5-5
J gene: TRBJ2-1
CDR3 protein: CASSLGHNNEQFF

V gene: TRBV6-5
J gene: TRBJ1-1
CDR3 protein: CASRVDRAGTEAFF

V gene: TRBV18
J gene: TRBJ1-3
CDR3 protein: CASSPWTANSGNTIYF

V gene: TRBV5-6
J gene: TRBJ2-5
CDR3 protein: CASSLVVAGPRETQYF

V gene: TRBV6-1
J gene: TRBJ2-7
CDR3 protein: CASSEEGTGGYEQYF

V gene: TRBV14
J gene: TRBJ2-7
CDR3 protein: CASSQDQGYEQYF

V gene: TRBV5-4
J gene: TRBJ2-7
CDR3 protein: CASSAGIPYEQYF

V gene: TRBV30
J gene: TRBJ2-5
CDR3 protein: CAWRREVETQYF

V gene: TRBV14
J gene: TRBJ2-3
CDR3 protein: CASSQANRGPIAF

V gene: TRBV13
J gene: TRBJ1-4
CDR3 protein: CASSLAAPGAANEKLFF

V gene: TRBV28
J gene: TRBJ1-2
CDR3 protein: CASSISQGEYGYTF

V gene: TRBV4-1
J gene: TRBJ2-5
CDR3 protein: CASSQTWVAGGTETQYF

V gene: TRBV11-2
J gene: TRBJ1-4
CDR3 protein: CASSTTTRGTEKLFF

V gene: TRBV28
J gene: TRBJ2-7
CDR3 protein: CASSLGAGDSYEQYF

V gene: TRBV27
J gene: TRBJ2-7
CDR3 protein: CASSLSGTDYEQYF

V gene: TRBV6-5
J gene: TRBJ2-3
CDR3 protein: CASSYSTTGTGDTQYF

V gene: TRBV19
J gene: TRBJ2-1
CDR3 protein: CASSRQVGDEQFF